A single sample is the source of the 10 T cell receptor beta chains below, sequenced in a study of patients and donors after allogeneic stem cell transplantation. TCRdb re-called the RT-PCR reads through MiXCR, storing one row per CDR3 protein. The sample includes about 150,000 distinct CDR3 sequences, about two fifths of them seen just once. The specimen was blood, either unsorted or a sorted T cell fraction (not recorded which). These receptors originate from a human donor who was either an allogeneic HSCT recipient or a stem cell or donor lymphocyte infusion donor (not recorded which). It is not recorded whose cells these are; they may come from a transplant donor.

At least ten counts were recorded for this clonotype. The chain recombines TRBV5-1 with TRBJ2-5, with D uncertain. Trimming stripped 2 bases from V and 4 bases from J, with 12 bases between. CDR1 and CDR2 from the germline V gene are SGHRS and YFSETQ. The CDR3 consists of 14 residues. CDR3 loop: CASSFGRIGETQYF. The DNA of the CDR3 is TGCGCCAGCAGCTTTGGGCGTATCGGAGAGACCCAGTACTTC.

This sequence joins TRBV6-5 and TRBJ1-2, with a possible D match to TRBD1 (5 bases). Trimming took off 2 bases at V and 7 bases at J, with 11 bases between the two ends. The CDR3 contains 13 residues. Germline V CDR1 and CDR2: MNHEY, SVGAGI. CDR3 amino acids: CASSYGGSFGYTF. The CDR3 DNA follows: TGTGCCAGCAGTTACGGGGGGAGTTTTGGCTACACCTTC.

This chain uses TRBV12-3 or TRBV12-4 with TRBJ1-1; TRBD1 aligns across 7 bases. Trimming cost V 7 bases and J 6 bases; bases outside gene matches: 11. The CDR3 runs 14 residues. CDR3 DNA sequence: TGTGCCAGCACCCGACAGGGAACGAGGTCTGAAGCTTTCTTT. Protein: CASTRQGTRSEAFF.

This clonotype was observed a handful of times. The DNA of the CDR3 is TGTGCCAGCAGTTCCACAGGGACCTATGGCTACACCTTC. Protein sequence: CASSSTGTYGYTF. The chain is built from TRBV28 and TRBJ1-2; a possible D gene is TRBD1 (6 bases). V lost 4 bases and J 4 bases, leaving 10 bases between the germline ends. Germline lookup yields CDR1 MDHEN and CDR2 SYDVKM. There are 13 residues in the CDR3.

The chain couples TRBV12-3 or TRBV12-4 to TRBJ2-2; no clear D. Trimming removed 1 base at V and 0 bases at J, with 15 bases between. This CDR3 has 18 amino acids. The CDR3 reads CASSLGVGLFANTGELFF. DNA of the CDR3: TGTGCCAGCAGTTTAGGGGTCGGGCTTTTCGCGAACACCGGGGAGCTGTTTTTT.

This chain connects TRBV4-2 to TRBJ2-3, with TRBD1 matching 7 bases. Germline trimming cut 0 bases from V and 6 bases from J; bases unmatched to any gene: 3. CDR1 and CDR2 (germline): LGHNA, YNFKEQ. This CDR3 has 14 residues. The CDR3 loop reads CASSQDKTGDTQYF. The CDR3 nucleotides read TGTGCCAGCAGCCAAGACAAGACAGGGGATACGCAGTATTTT.

The chain employs TRBV7-3 and TRBJ2-2; unclear D gene. This CDR3 spans 14 amino acids. V was pared by 1 base and J by 5 bases, with 8 bases between. The germline V gene has CDR1 SGHTA and CDR2 FQGTGA. The CDR3 region has the DNA TGTGCCAGCAGCTTAAATCGTGTGACCGGGGAGCTGTTTTTT. This sequence encodes CASSLNRVTGELFF.

This clonotype has just a few counts. The gene calls are TRBV6-2 or TRBV6-3 and TRBJ2-2, with 7 nucleotides matching TRBD2. This CDR3 is 15 amino acids long. The J segment lost 4 bases and the V segment lost 11 bases, leaving 13 bases of the junction unmatched. CDR1 is MNHEY, CDR2 SVGEGT, per germline. For the CDR3, the DNA is TGTGCCTCCATTAGTGGCGGGGGTAGCACCGGGGAGCTGTTTTTT. Its translation: CASISGGGSTGELFF.

The rearrangement uses TRBV5-1 and TRBJ1-2, with 7 bases lining up with TRBD1. This CDR3 has 14 amino acids. Unmatched junction bases numbered 4, after V lost 2 bases and J lost 3 bases. Looked up from germline, CDR1 is SGHRS and CDR2 is YFSETQ. CDR3 residues: CASSLQQGHYGYTF. The CDR3 coding sequence is TGCGCCAGCAGCTTACAACAGGGGCACTATGGCTACACCTTC.

The CDR3 sequence: CASRSRTSGTTDTQYF. The CDR3 DNA reads as TGTGCCAGCAGAAGCCGGACTAGCGGTACCACAGATACGCAGTATTTT. This chain links TRBV6-1 with TRBJ2-3; 10 nucleotides match TRBD2. The CDR3 contains 16 residues. Germline V gene sequence: CDR1 MNHNS, CDR2 SASEGT. V shed 6 bases, J shed 2 bases, and the junction held 8 bases outside the gene matches.